This is a list of T cell receptor beta chains from one sample in a study of somatic mutations in cytotoxic T cells in rheumatoid arthritis. Here immunoSEQ multiplex PCR was the method, and the copy in TCRdb shows in-frame clones only, minus some. The data show 15,000 to 20,000 clones, 75% to 90% seen once. Sequencing was performed on CD8+ T cells sorted from blood. The source is an adult with rheumatoid arthritis. Each CDR3 is given with its conserved first and last residue. The order of the fields is clone size, V gene, J gene, D gene, CDR3 length, CDR3 protein, CDR3 DNA. D genes are given only for firm matches. Size tells how often a clone was seen (once, few, many) or the class of an expanded clone, and some rows leave it out.

size: NA
V: TRBV29-1
J: TRBJ2-7
D: TRBD2
length: 12
CDR3: CSVELAAYEQYF
DNA: TGCAGCGTGGAGCTAGCGGCCTACGAGCAGTACTTC

size: NA
V: TRBV11-2
J: TRBJ2-7
D: TRBD2
length: 15
CDR3: CASSEKAGDSYEQYF
DNA: TGTGCCAGCAGTGAAAAAGCGGGAGATTCCTACGAGCAGTACTTC

size: NA
V: TRBV4-3
J: TRBJ2-3
D: TRBD2
length: 15
CDR3: CASSPGTSVADTQYF
DNA: TGCGCCAGCAGCCCTGGGACTAGCGTGGCAGATACGCAGTATTTT

size: NA
V: TRBV5-6
J: TRBJ2-1
D: NA
length: 15
CDR3: CASTLEARSYNEQFF
DNA: TGTGCCAGCACCCTCGAGGCCCGCTCCTACAATGAGCAGTTCTTC

size: NA
V: TRBV2
J: TRBJ2-3
D: TRBD2
length: 14
CDR3: CASSALAGVDTQYF
DNA: TGTGCCAGCAGTGCGTTGGCGGGAGTTGATACGCAGTATTTT

size: NA
V: TRBV15
J: TRBJ1-2
D: TRBD1
length: 16
CDR3: CATSSYEGQGNYGYTF
DNA: TGTGCCACCAGTAGTTATGAGGGACAGGGGAACTATGGCTACACCTTC

size: few
V: TRBV19
J: TRBJ2-7
D: NA
length: 15
CDR3: CASSILLGSSYEQYF
DNA: TGTGCCAGTAGTATTTTGTTGGGCAGTTCCTACGAGCAGTACTTC

size: medium-sized
V: TRBV6-1
J: TRBJ2-7
D: NA
length: 15
CDR3: CASSDFRVSPYEQYF
DNA: TGTGCCAGCAGTGACTTTCGGGTGAGTCCCTACGAGCAGTACTTC

size: NA
V: TRBV6-5
J: TRBJ2-3
D: TRBD1
length: 15
CDR3: CASKARQGITDTQYF
DNA: TGTGCCAGCAAAGCCCGACAGGGGATCACAGATACGCAGTATTTT

size: NA
V: TRBV28
J: TRBJ2-1
D: NA
length: 12
CDR3: CASSFGPDEQFF
DNA: TGTGCCAGCAGTTTTGGCCCCGATGAGCAGTTCTTC

size: NA
V: TRBV23-1
J: TRBJ2-6
D: NA
length: 11
CDR3: CASTGANVLTF
DNA: TGCGCCAGCACTGGGGCCAACGTCCTGACTTTC

size: NA
V: TRBV5-1
J: TRBJ2-7
D: NA
length: 14
CDR3: CASSLDAASYEQYF
DNA: TGCGCCAGCAGCTTGGACGCCGCTTCCTACGAGCAGTACTTC

size: NA
V: TRBV5-1
J: TRBJ2-5
D: TRBD2
length: 16
CDR3: CASSLWASGGQETQYF
DNA: TGCGCCAGCAGCTTGTGGGCTAGCGGGGGCCAAGAGACCCAGTACTTC

size: NA
V: TRBV19
J: TRBJ1-2
D: NA
length: 13
CDR3: CASSPAIRNGYTF
DNA: TGTGCCAGTAGTCCGGCTATCCGGAATGGCTACACCTTC

size: NA
V: TRBV5-1
J: TRBJ2-1
D: NA
length: 11
CDR3: CASSLSGEQFF
DNA: TGCGCCAGCAGCTTGAGTGGGGAGCAGTTCTTC

size: once
V: TRBV23-1
J: TRBJ1-1
D: TRBD1
length: 17
CDR3: CASSQNGTGVDGTEAFF
DNA: TGCGCCAGCAGTCAAAATGGGACAGGGGTCGATGGCACTGAAGCTTTCTTT

size: NA
V: TRBV5-1
J: TRBJ1-2
D: NA
length: 15
CDR3: CASSSRLQGFYGYTF
DNA: TGCGCCAGCAGCTCCCGACTACAGGGATTTTATGGCTACACCTTC

size: NA
V: TRBV11-1
J: TRBJ1-1
D: TRBD1
length: 14
CDR3: CASSTGQGGTEAFF
DNA: TGTGCCAGCAGCACCGGACAGGGAGGCACTGAAGCTTTCTTT

size: NA
V: TRBV19
J: TRBJ2-7
D: TRBD1
length: 15
CDR3: CASSISRDRAYEQYF
DNA: TGTGCCAGTAGTATATCCCGGGACAGGGCCTACGAGCAGTACTTC

size: NA
V: TRBV15
J: TRBJ1-6
D: TRBD1
length: 14
CDR3: CATSPGQHNSPLHF
DNA: TGTGCCACCAGCCCGGGACAGCATAATTCACCCCTCCACTTT

size: once
V: TRBV27
J: TRBJ2-1
D: NA
length: 17
CDR3: CASSSRLKQGGYNEQFF
DNA: TGTGCCAGCAGTTCCCGACTGAAGCAGGGTGGGTACAATGAGCAGTTCTTC

size: NA
V: TRBV23-1
J: TRBJ2-7
D: NA
length: 12
CDR3: CASTRARNEQYF
DNA: TGCGCCAGCACCCGGGCTCGGAACGAGCAGTACTTC

size: NA
V: TRBV28
J: TRBJ1-1
D: NA
length: 14
CDR3: CASSFGSTSTEAFF
DNA: TGTGCCAGCAGTTTCGGTTCCACTTCCACTGAAGCTTTCTTT

size: NA
V: TRBV27
J: TRBJ1-5
D: TRBD1
length: 14
CDR3: CASSPQGSNQPQHF
DNA: TGTGCCAGCAGTCCACAGGGGAGCAATCAGCCCCAGCATTTT

size: NA
V: TRBV6-4
J: TRBJ2-1
D: TRBD2
length: 16
CDR3: CASNHKTGGAGDEQFF
DNA: TGTGCCAGCAATCACAAGACGGGGGGGGCCGGGGATGAGCAGTTCTTC

size: NA
V: TRBV29-1
J: TRBJ2-1
D: NA
length: 15
CDR3: CSVEDIGTPNNEQFF
DNA: TGCAGCGTTGAAGATATCGGGACACCAAACAATGAGCAGTTCTTC